The clone carrying this T cell receptor (beta chain) was counted a single time. As handled by the study authors: Estimated nucleated cell counts came from reference gene primer amplification. TCRdb's copy holds only in-frame clones and misses some; the assay was immunoSEQ multiplex PCR. For V, J and clone size, that table is used; D and trimming come from the DNA. The sample lists about 260,000 clones; less than 90% were seen once. CDR3 length equals 15 residues. V lost 5 bases, J lost 6 bases, and 7 bases stayed unmatched. Germline CDR1 is MNHEY and CDR2 is SVGEGT. This record belongs to a study of blood T cell repertoires in COVID-19.

The V call is TRBV6-2 or TRBV6-3, the J call TRBJ1-6; TRBD1 aligns across 7 bases. This receptor was taken from a man younger than 40 with active or convalescent COVID-19. The sequenced sample was peripheral blood. The CDR3 sequence: CASSPRDRVNSPLHF. The DNA of the CDR3 is TGTGCCAGCAGTCCCCGGGACAGAGTTAATTCACCCCTCCACTTT.